This is a list of T cell receptor beta chains from one sample in a study of T cell repertoires in cytomegalovirus infection. One entry per CDR3 protein, called by TCRdb with MiXCR from the reads. The table lists about 450,000 distinct CDR3 sequences, roughly 30% of them singletons. Sequences were obtained from PBMCs. The receptors shown here come from a human donor in good health (CMV status not recorded). Some clones in this sample may be carry-over from other donors' samples. Each CDR3 is given with its conserved first and last residue. D genes are given only for firm matches. For some rows the clone size is stated as once, few or many, or as a class when expanded; others skip it.

size: -
D: TRBD2
J: TRBJ2-3
V: TRBV20-1
CDR3: CSARPTSGGSDTQYF
DNA: TGCAGTGCTAGGCCGACTAGCGGGGGATCAGATACGCAGTATTTT

size: -
D: -
J: TRBJ1-1
V: TRBV7-2
CDR3: CASSSLPGVAWTEAFF
DNA: TGTGCCAGCAGCTCACTTCCGGGGGTCGCATGGACTGAAGCTTTCTTT

size: few
D: -
J: TRBJ1-2
V: TRBV6-2/TRBV6-3
CDR3: CASRAGTDLFGYTF
DNA: TGTGCCAGCAGAGCCGGGACCGATCTCTTTGGCTACACCTTC

size: -
D: TRBD1
J: TRBJ2-3
V: TRBV12-3/TRBV12-4
CDR3: CASSVDRGHGDTQYF
DNA: TGTGCCAGCAGTGTGGACAGGGGGCATGGAGATACGCAGTATTTT

size: few
D: TRBD1
J: TRBJ1-6
V: TRBV6-5
CDR3: CASRPQQGAGNSPLHF
DNA: TGTGCCAGCAGACCCCAACAGGGGGCTGGTAATTCACCCCTCCACTTT

size: few
D: TRBD1
J: TRBJ1-1
V: TRBV7-6
CDR3: CASSFGQGKTNTEAFF
DNA: TGTGCCAGCAGCTTTGGACAGGGCAAAACGAACACTGAAGCTTTCTTT

size: many
D: -
J: TRBJ1-4
V: TRBV6-2/TRBV6-3
CDR3: CASSRDYNEKLFF
DNA: TGTGCCAGCAGTCGGGATTATAATGAAAAACTGTTTTTT

size: -
D: TRBD2
J: TRBJ2-3
V: TRBV10-2
CDR3: CASSTSGGRTDTQYF
DNA: TGCGCCAGCAGTACTAGCGGGGGGCGGACAGATACGCAGTATTTT

size: few
D: -
J: TRBJ2-7
V: TRBV5-1
CDR3: CASSLGAGMGGPPYEQYF
DNA: TGCGCCAGCAGCTTGGGGGCAGGGATGGGCGGCCCCCCGTACGAGCAGTACTTC

size: once
D: TRBD1
J: TRBJ2-3
V: TRBV11-2
CDR3: CASSLVRGQVDFYTDTQYF
DNA: TGTGCCAGCAGCTTAGTACGGGGACAGGTTGATTTTTACACAGATACGCAGTATTTT

size: many
D: TRBD1
J: TRBJ2-5
V: TRBV6-1
CDR3: CASSVLQGFGQETQYF
DNA: TGTGCCAGCAGTGTACTACAGGGGTTTGGCCAAGAGACCCAGTACTTC

size: few
D: TRBD2
J: TRBJ2-1
V: TRBV2
CDR3: CASSEAGGALPYNEQFF
DNA: TGTGCCAGCAGTGAAGCCGGGGGGGCCCTTCCCTACAATGAGCAGTTCTTC

size: -
D: TRBD1
J: TRBJ1-1
V: TRBV7-7
CDR3: CATFGQGQTVF
DNA: TGTGCCACCTTCGGACAGGGCCAAACTGTCTTT

size: -
D: -
J: TRBJ1-6
V: TRBV3-1
CDR3: CASKPAGYNSPLHF
DNA: TGTGCCAGCAAGCCGGCAGGCTATAATTCACCCCTCCACTTT

size: -
D: TRBD2
J: TRBJ2-3
V: TRBV30
CDR3: CAWGLAGVTDTQYF
DNA: TGTGCCTGGGGACTAGCGGGGGTCACAGATACGCAGTATTTT

size: many
D: TRBD2
J: TRBJ2-3
V: TRBV6-1
CDR3: CASSVSGGGGDTQYF
DNA: TGTGCCAGCAGTGTTTCTGGCGGGGGGGGAGATACGCAGTATTTT

size: few
D: -
J: TRBJ2-1
V: TRBV7-9
CDR3: CASSLQGRSNEQFF
DNA: TGTGCCAGCAGCTTACAGGGTAGGAGCAATGAGCAGTTCTTC

size: once
D: TRBD1
J: TRBJ2-7
V: TRBV7-8
CDR3: CASSSLTGGLRVEQYF
DNA: TGTGCCAGCAGCTCATTAACAGGGGGCTTACGTGTGGAGCAGTACTTC

size: -
D: -
J: TRBJ1-2
V: TRBV7-2
CDR3: CASSLVVGGYTF
DNA: TGTGCCAGCAGCTTAGTCGTGGGTGGCTACACCTTC

size: -
D: TRBD2
J: TRBJ2-1
V: TRBV19
CDR3: CASSIGSGGKLHNEQFF
DNA: TGTGCCAGTAGTATTGGTAGCGGGGGTAAACTTCACAATGAGCAGTTCTTC

size: few
D: TRBD1
J: TRBJ1-5
V: TRBV6-2/TRBV6-3
CDR3: CASSYVTGVSNQPQHF
DNA: TGTGCCAGCAGTTACGTGACAGGGGTTAGCAATCAGCCCCAGCATTTT

size: -
D: -
J: TRBJ2-7
V: TRBV4-1
CDR3: CASSQEGFYEQYF
DNA: TGCGCCAGCAGCCAAGAGGGCTTCTACGAGCAGTACTTC

size: once
D: -
J: TRBJ1-1
V: TRBV7-6
CDR3: CALLGGTHTEAFF
DNA: TGTGCCTTACTCGGGGGGACGCACACTGAAGCTTTCTTT

size: -
D: -
J: TRBJ2-2
V: TRBV6-9
CDR3: CASSYRAGKKSNTGELFF
DNA: TGTGCCAGCAGTTATCGGGCAGGGAAAAAATCGAACACCGGGGAGCTGTTTTTT

size: -
D: -
J: TRBJ1-2
V: TRBV2
CDR3: CASSDDGYGYTF
DNA: TGTGCCAGCAGTGATGACGGGTATGGCTACACCTTC

size: -
D: -
J: TRBJ2-5
V: TRBV2
CDR3: CASIPGIMQETQYF
DNA: TGTGCCAGCATCCCCGGGATAATGCAAGAGACCCAGTACTTC

size: -
D: TRBD1
J: TRBJ1-5
V: TRBV20-1
CDR3: CSARARSVTGGRQPQHF
DNA: TGCAGTGCTAGAGCCCGCTCCGTAACAGGGGGCCGTCAGCCCCAGCATTTT

size: -
D: TRBD1
J: TRBJ1-1
V: TRBV7-9
CDR3: CASSRQGENTEAFF
DNA: TGTGCCAGCAGCCGACAGGGTGAGAACACTGAAGCTTTCTTT

size: few
D: -
J: TRBJ2-3
V: TRBV7-2
CDR3: CASSENEVDTQYF
DNA: TGTGCCAGCAGCGAGAACGAGGTAGATACGCAGTATTTT

size: -
D: -
J: TRBJ1-3
V: TRBV7-9
CDR3: CASSSEGSSGNTIYF
DNA: TGTGCCAGCAGCTCAGAGGGTTCATCTGGAAACACCATATATTTT

size: few
D: -
J: TRBJ2-7
V: TRBV6-5
CDR3: CASSALGNEQYF
DNA: TGTGCCAGCAGCGCCCTTGGGAACGAGCAGTACTTC

size: -
D: -
J: TRBJ1-5
V: TRBV2
CDR3: CASSAQGALLNQPQHF
DNA: TGTGCCAGCAGTGCCCAGGGCGCCCTCCTCAATCAGCCCCAGCATTTT

size: few
D: TRBD1
J: TRBJ1-1
V: TRBV12-5
CDR3: CASGLEKTGTGDTEAFF
DNA: TGTGCTAGTGGTTTGGAAAAGACAGGGACAGGGGACACTGAAGCTTTCTTT

size: -
D: -
J: TRBJ1-1
V: TRBV6-6
CDR3: CASSYSIGSTEAFF
DNA: TGTGCCAGCAGTTACTCGATAGGGTCCACTGAAGCTTTCTTT

size: many
D: TRBD1
J: TRBJ2-7
V: TRBV5-4
CDR3: CASSLGAGGSYEQYF
DNA: TGTGCCAGCAGCTTAGGGGCAGGGGGTTCCTACGAGCAGTACTTC

size: many
D: -
J: TRBJ1-1
V: TRBV10-2
CDR3: CASSGGVIPPYTEAFF
DNA: TGCGCCAGCAGTGGTGGGGTTATCCCCCCTTACACTGAAGCTTTCTTT

size: -
D: -
J: TRBJ1-1
V: TRBV6-5
CDR3: CASSITGTQTEAFF
DNA: TGTGCCAGCAGTATCACCGGGACCCAAACTGAAGCTTTCTTT

size: -
D: -
J: TRBJ1-2
V: TRBV7-3
CDR3: CASSRTNLRGGGAGGYTF
DNA: TGTGCCAGCAGCCGGACTAACCTACGAGGAGGGGGTGCGGGGGGCTACACCTTC

size: -
D: -
J: TRBJ2-3
V: TRBV11-2
CDR3: CASSLVTGYTDTQYF
DNA: TGTGCCAGCAGCTTGGTGACTGGTTACACAGATACGCAGTATTTT

size: few
D: TRBD1
J: TRBJ1-6
V: TRBV27
CDR3: CASSLVQGAANSPLHF
DNA: TGTGCCAGCAGCCTGGTACAGGGGGCGGCAAATTCACCCCTCCACTTT

size: -
D: -
J: TRBJ2-7
V: TRBV5-4
CDR3: CASSSGHIYEQYF
DNA: TGTGCCAGCAGCTCTGGACATATCTACGAGCAGTACTTC

size: many
D: TRBD2
J: TRBJ2-1
V: TRBV7-2
CDR3: CASGGRASGGNVQEQFF
DNA: TGTGCCAGCGGCGGGAGGGCTAGCGGGGGGAATGTACAGGAGCAGTTCTTC

size: few
D: -
J: TRBJ2-1
V: TRBV6-1
CDR3: CASSEREGINYNEQFF
DNA: TGTGCCAGCAGTGAACGAGAGGGGATCAACTACAATGAGCAGTTCTTC

size: few
D: -
J: TRBJ2-3
V: TRBV5-6
CDR3: CASNPTRDNTDTQYF
DNA: TGTGCCAGCAACCCAACGCGGGACAACACAGATACGCAGTATTTT

size: -
D: -
J: TRBJ2-7
V: TRBV28
CDR3: CASLGGGKDEQYF
DNA: TGTGCCAGCCTAGGGGGTGGAAAGGATGAGCAGTACTTC

size: many
D: -
J: TRBJ2-7
V: TRBV7-2
CDR3: CASSLTAPGWNEQYF
DNA: TGTGCCAGCAGCTTAACTGCCCCAGGGTGGAACGAGCAGTACTTC

size: -
D: -
J: TRBJ2-1
V: TRBV5-4
CDR3: CASRLQGGVYNEQFF
DNA: TGTGCCAGCCGCTTGCAGGGGGGGGTTTACAATGAGCAGTTCTTC

size: -
D: -
J: TRBJ1-1
V: TRBV5-1
CDR3: CASRVVGDAEAFF
DNA: TGCGCCAGCCGGGTCGTAGGGGACGCTGAAGCTTTCTTT

size: -
D: -
J: TRBJ1-1
V: TRBV27
CDR3: CASSLSVGRDTEAFF
DNA: TGTGCCAGCAGTTTATCGGTGGGGAGGGACACTGAAGCTTTCTTT

size: -
D: -
J: TRBJ2-3
V: TRBV11-2
CDR3: CASSSYIGADTQYF
DNA: TGTGCCAGCAGCTCGTATATTGGGGCAGATACGCAGTATTTT

size: few
D: -
J: TRBJ1-4
V: TRBV19
CDR3: CASTEGFSATNEKLFF
DNA: TGTGCCAGTACAGAAGGGTTTAGTGCAACTAATGAAAAACTGTTTTTT

size: -
D: -
J: TRBJ1-5
V: TRBV4-1
CDR3: CASSLSPVRSNQPQHF
DNA: TGCGCCAGCAGCCTATCCCCAGTGCGCTCAAATCAGCCCCAGCATTTT

size: -
D: -
J: TRBJ2-7
V: TRBV20-1
CDR3: CSARQGRSTYEQYF
DNA: TGCAGTGCTAGACAGGGTCGTTCTACCTACGAGCAGTACTTC

size: few
D: -
J: TRBJ2-7
V: TRBV27
CDR3: CASSLVVGSNEQYF
DNA: TGTGCCAGCAGTTTAGTGGTAGGCTCGAACGAGCAGTACTTC

size: -
D: TRBD1
J: TRBJ1-3
V: TRBV7-6
CDR3: CASSLGNRGSGNTIYF
DNA: TGTGCCAGCAGCTTGGGAAACAGGGGCTCTGGAAACACCATATATTTT

size: once
D: -
J: TRBJ1-1
V: TRBV11-2
CDR3: CASSAGFGTRNTEAFF
DNA: TGTGCCAGCAGCGCGGGCTTCGGGACAAGGAACACTGAAGCTTTCTTT

size: many
D: -
J: TRBJ1-1
V: TRBV7-8
CDR3: CASRGVSEAFF
DNA: TGTGCCAGCAGGGGGGTGTCTGAAGCTTTCTTT